This T cell receptor beta chain was recorded in a study of blood T cell repertoires in COVID-19. Background on the study: From the United States, Italy and Spain came samples of acute and convalescent COVID-19. Sample material is recorded as cDNA or gDNA derived from T cells, B-cell-depleted T cells, or PBMCs.

Seattle patients were enrolled during active infection and followed longitudinally. Source study methods: Amplification from reference gene primers served as the basis for estimated nucleated cell counts. Repertoires were generated with immunoSEQ multiplex PCR, while TCRdb's copy carries only in-frame clones and drops some. For V, J and clone size, that table is used; D and trimming come from the DNA. This table holds approximately 300,000 clones, around nine tenths found once. V lost 0 bases and J lost 8, with 8 bases in between. From germline, CDR1 is SGHVS and CDR2 FNYEAQ. The CDR3 consists of 13 residues.

V and J are TRBV7-6 and TRBJ1-5; D unclear. Sequencing was carried out using peripheral blood. The TCR comes from a young woman with COVID-19, enrolled during active disease. This chain's CDR3 is CASSLAPSEPQHF. DNA for the CDR3: TGTGCCAGCAGCTTAGCTCCGTCCGAGCCCCAGCATTTT.